This passage covers 3 T cell receptor beta chains from one sample sequenced in a study of regulatory T cells in long-lasting Graves disease. Both iRepertoire HTBI primers and Arm-PCR of CDR3 regions were used to build the TCR beta libraries. Each CDR3 protein gets one entry after TCRdb re-called the multiplex PCR reads with MiXCR. Of about 290,000 distinct CDR3 sequences in the sample, around a fifth are singletons; the top ten hold 56%. Time point reported: persistent/refractory GD, antithyroid drugs over 5 years with positive TRAb. RNA from PBMCs was the source of the TCR library. The sequenced sample was peripheral blood mononuclear cells (PBMCs), obtained when the disease was refractory, from a patient treated with antithyroid drugs. The receptors were sampled from a female donor with Graves disease.

This clonotype was seen more than once but under ten times. The rearrangement uses TRBV12-3 or TRBV12-4 and TRBJ1-3; D may be TRBD1 (5 bases). Trimming removed 1 base from V and 0 bases from J, with 10 bases in between. The CDR3 consists of 16 residues. This CDR3 reads CASSLVVGASGNTIYF. CDR3 nucleotide sequence: TGTGCCAGCAGTTTAGTAGTCGGGGCCTCTGGAAACACCATATATTTT.

This clonotype has at least ten counts. The genes are TRBV7-2 and TRBJ1-1; weak D call: TRBD1 (6 bases). Germline loops: CDR1 SGHTA, CDR2 FQGNSA. The CDR3 is made up of 15 amino acids. V was pared by 5 bases and J by 6 bases, with 19 bases between. CDR3: CASSHRTLGAAEAFF. The CDR3 bases are TGTGCCAGCAGCCACAGAACTTTGGGGGCAGCTGAAGCTTTCTTT.

This clonotype has a count of ten or more. The chain joins TRBV7-2 to TRBJ1-5; D might be TRBD1 (6 bases). V was cut by 3 bases and J by 4 bases, with 10 bases left in between. The V gene's germline CDR1 is SGHTA and CDR2 FQGNSA. The CDR3 is made up of 14 amino acids. The CDR3 protein is CASSLGTRNQPQHF. Here the CDR3 DNA reads TGTGCCAGCAGCTTGGGGACAAGAAATCAGCCCCAGCATTTT.